Each of the 27 T cell receptor beta chains below was sequenced from the same sample in a study of T cell clonotyping in hematopoietic cell transplantation. The protocol was immunoSEQ multiplex PCR, while the TCRdb copy is restricted to in-frame clones and leaves out a portion. The table records 5,500 to 6,500 clones, 85% to 95% of them present only once. Sequences were derived from peripheral blood mononuclear cells, sampled 100 days after allogeneic stem cell transplant. The receptors were sampled from a female patient aged 45 to 65 who had an allogeneic stem cell transplant from an unrelated donor, so T cells may come from the graft donor. Some clones in this sample may be carry-over from other donors' samples.

This clone occurred once. The CDR3 spells CAWSQGETQYF. The CDR3 bases are TGTGCCTGGAGTCAAGGGGAGACCCAGTACTTC. The chain recombines TRBV30 with TRBJ2-5; D is ambiguous. CDR1 and CDR2 from the germline V gene are GTSNPN and SVGIG (reference sequence). There are 11 residues in the CDR3. Trimming cost V 2 bases and J 5 bases, with 6 bases left between them.

V is TRBV6-4 and J is TRBJ2-2; no clear D gene. V was trimmed by 2 bases and J by 3 bases, leaving 4 bases between them. Germline V gene data show CDR1 as MRHNA and CDR2 as SNTAGT. The CDR3 has 13 residues. CDR3 sequence: CASSDRDTGELFF. For the CDR3, the DNA is TGTGCCAGCAGTGACAGGGACACCGGGGAGCTGTTTTTT.

The V call is TRBV6-6, the J call TRBJ2-2, with D perhaps being TRBD1 or TRBD2 (6 bases each). Trimming pared 4 bases from V and 8 bases from J, leaving 8 bases between. CDR1 MNHNY and CDR2 SVGAGI come from the germline V gene (reference sequence). The CDR3 sequence is 12 residues long. CDR3 nucleotide sequence: TGTGCCAGCAGTTGGAGGGGGGGGGAGCTGTTTTTT. This gives the protein CASSWRGGELFF.

Written as DNA, the CDR3 is TGTGCCATCAGTGGGGATGCGGACACTGAAGCTTTCTTT. This translates into CAISGDADTEAFF. V and J are TRBV10-3 and TRBJ1-1; no reliable D call. CDR1 and CDR2 (germline): ENHRY, SYGVKD. This CDR3 has 13 residues. The ends were cut back, 4 bases at V and 3 bases at J, with 9 bases in the middle.

The chain uses TRBV4-1 and TRBJ1-2; D is ambiguous. Per the germline V gene, CDR1 is MGHRA and CDR2 is YSYEKL. The CDR3 contains 14 residues. The germline V and J ends were trimmed by 1 base and 4 bases, with 10 bases remaining between them. The CDR3 bases are TGCGCCAGCAGCCAAGTACTCGTTACCTATGGCTACACCTTC. It is translated as CASSQVLVTYGYTF.

The chain carries TRBV2 and TRBJ2-5; D gene uncertain. The CDR3 is made up of 11 amino acids. Trimming left V 6 bases short and J 3 bases short, with 5 bases between. Germline CDR1 reads SNHLY; CDR2 reads FYNNEI. Here the CDR3 DNA reads TGTGCCAGCAGCCCGAAAGAGACCCAGTACTTC. This sequence encodes CASSPKETQYF.

The chain links TRBV6-5 to TRBJ1-2; D is possibly TRBD1 (5 bases). The germline V gene has CDR1 MNHEY and CDR2 SVGAGI. CDR3 length equals 13 residues. The germline V and J ends were trimmed by 6 bases and 2 bases, with 10 bases remaining between them. The CDR3 nucleotides are TGTGCCAGCAGACGGGGGAGCAACTATGGCTACACCTTC. This gives the protein CASRRGSNYGYTF.

In its sample, this clone was seen once. This chain uses TRBV7-6 with TRBJ1-1, with TRBD1 as a possible D gene (6 bases). Trimming took off 2 bases at V and 6 bases at J, with 16 bases between the two ends. This CDR3 comprises 15 residues. Germline CDR1 is SGHVS and CDR2 is FNYEAQ. CDR3 in amino acids: CASSLSGAGLPEAFF. For the CDR3, the DNA is TGTGCCAGCAGCTTATCGGGGGCGGGGTTACCTGAAGCTTTCTTT.

V and J are TRBV4-2 and TRBJ1-4, with D unresolved. V lost 4 bases and J 2 bases, leaving 11 bases between the germline ends. Germline loops: CDR1 LGHNA, CDR2 YNFKEQ. This CDR3 spans 15 amino acids. The chain's CDR3 is CASSPYEVTNEKLFF. The CDR3 DNA sequence: TGTGCCAGCAGCCCTTACGAGGTGACTAATGAAAAACTGTTTTTT.

V gene TRBV2 combines with J gene TRBJ2-7; no definite D call. The V end lost 5 bases, the J end lost 3 bases, and 11 bases lay between the germline ends. Germline CDR1 reads SNHLY; CDR2 reads FYNNEI. CDR3 size: 13 residues. CDR3 residues: CASSRRRYYEQYF. The DNA for the CDR3 is TGTGCCAGCAGTCGACGGAGATACTACGAGCAGTACTTC. Drawing the rest from reference TRBV2 and TRBJ2-7, the complete variable domain is EPEVTQTPSHQVTQMGQEVILRCVPISNHLYFYWYRQILGQKVEFLVSFYNNEISEKSEIFDDQFSVERPDGSNFTLKIRSTKLEDSAMYFCASSRRRYYEQYFGPGTRLTVT.

The V call is TRBV2, the J call TRBJ1-1; D unclear. Trimming took off 4 bases at V and 6 bases at J, with 9 bases between the two ends. Germline lookup yields CDR1 SNHLY and CDR2 FYNNEI. CDR3 length equals 12 residues. CDR3 in amino acids: CASSVRRAEAFF. The CDR3 region has the DNA TGTGCCAGCAGTGTGAGGAGGGCTGAAGCTTTCTTT.

The V and J genes are TRBV6-5 and TRBJ1-3; D possibly corresponds to TRBD1 (5 bases). The ends were cut back, 2 bases at V and 0 bases at J, with 8 bases in the middle. The germline V gene encodes CDR1 MNHEY and CDR2 SVGAGI. This CDR3 is 15 amino acids long. The CDR3 protein is CASSYGGVSGNTIYF. In DNA form, the CDR3 reads TGTGCCAGCAGTTACGGGGGAGTCTCTGGAAACACCATATATTTT.

The CDR3 is CSVEQAGELFF. CDR3 nucleotide sequence: TGCAGCGTTGAGCAGGCCGGGGAGCTGTTTTTT. J is TRBJ2-2 and V is TRBV29-1, with D uncertain. Trimming removed 3 bases from V and 6 bases from J, with 5 bases in between. The CDR3 totals 11 residues. CDR1 is SQVTM and CDR2 is ANQGSEA in the germline V gene.

V and J are TRBV7-1 and TRBJ2-1; D gene ambiguous. TRBV7-1 is an ORF, with its function uncertain. Trimming took off 4 bases at V and 5 bases at J, with 6 bases between the two ends. CDR3 length equals 12 residues. The chain's CDR3 is CASSYGNNEQFF. For the CDR3, the DNA is TGTGCCAGCAGCTACGGTAACAATGAGCAGTTCTTC.

This chain connects TRBV11-3 to TRBJ2-4; D may be TRBD1 (5 bases). CDR1 is SGHNT and CDR2 is YENEEA in the germline V gene. The CDR3 spans 14 residues. V lost 1 base and J lost 5, with 9 bases in between. The CDR3 here is CASSLGGQENIQYF. CDR3 nucleotides: TGTGCCAGCAGCTTAGGGGGCCAAGAAAACATTCAGTACTTC.

In nucleotides, the CDR3 is TGTGCCTGGGATGGGGCCAACTCTGGAAACACCATATATTTT. This translates into CAWDGANSGNTIYF. The chain uses TRBV30 and TRBJ1-3, with TRBD1 as a possible D gene (5 bases). The germline V gene encodes CDR1 GTSNPN and CDR2 SVGIG (reference sequence). The CDR3 extends over 14 amino acids. V was shortened by 5 bases and J by 0 bases, with 11 bases between the two germline ends.

The sample holds a few counts of this clone. The CDR3 region has the DNA TGTGCCAGCAGGATCGGACAGGGTATTTCACCCCTCCACTTT. It translates to CASRIGQGISPLHF. The chain is built from TRBV6-5 and TRBJ1-6; 8 bases map to TRBD1. There are 14 residues in the CDR3. J gave up 9 bases and V 6 bases, and 7 bases lay outside the gene matches. The germline CDR1 and CDR2 sequences are MNHEY and SVGAGI.

This clone was seen once. CDR3 amino acids: CASSLKHRDTEAFF. DNA for the CDR3: TGTGCCAGCAGCTTGAAACATCGCGACACTGAAGCTTTCTTT. The rearrangement links TRBV5-4 to TRBJ1-1; D not resolved. The length of the CDR3 is 14 residues. V lost 1 base to trimming and J lost 3 bases, with 10 bases between them. CDR1 SGHNT and CDR2 YYREEE come from the germline V gene (reference sequence).

V gene TRBV30 combines with J gene TRBJ1-1, with D hard to call. V lost 5 bases, J lost 3 bases, and 7 bases lay in between. The CDR3 loop spans 11 amino acids. Germline-derived CDR1 and CDR2 are GTSNPN and SVGIG (reference sequence). CDR3 DNA sequence: TGTGCCTGGGGTCGGGACACTGAAGCTTTCTTT. It is translated as CAWGRDTEAFF.

V and J are TRBV7-3 and TRBJ2-7; D unresolved. The CDR3 is made up of 13 amino acids. Deletions cut 4 bases from V and 0 bases from J, with 7 bases between. CDR1 is SGHTA and CDR2 is FQGTGA in the germline V gene. The chain's CDR3 is CASSYGGSYEQYF. CDR3 coding DNA: TGTGCCAGCAGCTACGGCGGCTCCTACGAGCAGTACTTC.

The V and J genes are TRBV15 and TRBJ2-2, with 11 bases aligning to TRBD2. There are 19 residues in the CDR3. The V gene end was trimmed by 5 bases and the J gene end by 7 bases; junction bases not matched to a gene: 18. Germline CDR1 and CDR2: LNHNV and YYDKDF (reference sequence). The CDR3 reads CATSSRFIAGGQRNGELFF. For the CDR3, the DNA is TGTGCCACCAGCTCCCGTTTTATAGCGGGGGGGCAGAGGAACGGGGAGCTGTTTTTT. The variable domain in full, with the rest retrieved from reference TRBV15 and TRBJ2-2, is DAMVIQNPRYQVTQFGKPVTLSCSQTLNHNVMYWYQQKSSQAPKLLFHYYDKDFNNEADTPDNFQSRRPNTSFCFLDIRSPGLGDTAMYLCATSSRFIAGGQRNGELFFGEGSRLTVL.

The chain uses TRBV30 and TRBJ2-5; no firm D call. V was pared by 1 base and J by 5 bases, with 11 bases between. CDR1 and CDR2 from the germline V gene are GTSNPN and SVGIG (reference sequence). This CDR3 region has 13 residues. CDR3: CAWSAARWETQYF. CDR3 nucleotides: TGTGCCTGGAGTGCGGCCCGGTGGGAGACCCAGTACTTC.

The J gene is TRBJ1-2, the V gene TRBV4-2; a possible D gene is TRBD1 (5 bases). Germline V gene lookup returns CDR1 LGHNA and CDR2 YNFKEQ. CDR3 length equals 14 residues. Between the trimmed V and J ends, which lost 2 bases and 2 bases, there was a span of 9 bases. The CDR3: CASSQPRENYGYTF. The CDR3 DNA is TGTGCCAGCAGCCAACCCAGGGAGAACTATGGCTACACCTTC.

This clone turned up a few times. The chain has TRBV19 and TRBJ1-5, with D tentatively TRBD1 (5 bases). This CDR3 has 14 amino acids. The V end lost 5 bases, the J end lost 5 bases, and 13 bases lay between the germline ends. Per the germline V gene, CDR1 is LNHDA and CDR2 is SQIVND (reference sequence). The CDR3 region is CASSPTGLDQPQHF. The DNA of the CDR3 is TGTGCCAGTAGTCCAACAGGCCTCGATCAGCCCCAGCATTTT.

This chain uses TRBV28 with TRBJ2-7; D unclear. The V end lost 5 bases, the J end lost 5 bases, and 10 bases lay between the germline ends. The CDR3 extends over 12 amino acids. Germline assignment: CDR1 MDHEN and CDR2 SYDVKM. CDR3 nucleotides: TGTGCCAGCAGTCAGTTACAAGACGAGCAGTACTTC. Translating it yields CASSQLQDEQYF.

DNA for the CDR3: TGTGCCTGGACGGAGCCCGGCCCCTCTATTCAAACCTTC. Translation: CAWTEPGPSIQTF. The J gene is TRBJ1-2, the V gene TRBV30, with D hard to call. CDR1 is GTSNPN and CDR2 is SVGIG in the germline V gene (reference sequence). The CDR3 loop spans 13 amino acids. V shed 4 bases and J shed 14 bases, with 23 bases lying between them.

This chain joins TRBV2 and TRBJ1-6, with D hard to call. The V gene lost 3 bases and the J gene lost 9 bases, with 6 bases spanning the gap. Germline CDR1 SNHLY, CDR2 FYNNEI. The CDR3 loop spans 12 amino acids. This chain's CDR3 is CASSDEISPLHF. The CDR3 DNA sequence: TGTGCCAGCAGTGATGAGATTTCACCCCTCCACTTT. The variable domain in full, with the rest retrieved from reference TRBV2 and TRBJ1-6, is EPEVTQTPSHQVTQMGQEVILRCVPISNHLYFYWYRQILGQKVEFLVSFYNNEISEKSEIFDDQFSVERPDGSNFTLKIRSTKLEDSAMYFCASSDEISPLHFGNGTRLTVT.